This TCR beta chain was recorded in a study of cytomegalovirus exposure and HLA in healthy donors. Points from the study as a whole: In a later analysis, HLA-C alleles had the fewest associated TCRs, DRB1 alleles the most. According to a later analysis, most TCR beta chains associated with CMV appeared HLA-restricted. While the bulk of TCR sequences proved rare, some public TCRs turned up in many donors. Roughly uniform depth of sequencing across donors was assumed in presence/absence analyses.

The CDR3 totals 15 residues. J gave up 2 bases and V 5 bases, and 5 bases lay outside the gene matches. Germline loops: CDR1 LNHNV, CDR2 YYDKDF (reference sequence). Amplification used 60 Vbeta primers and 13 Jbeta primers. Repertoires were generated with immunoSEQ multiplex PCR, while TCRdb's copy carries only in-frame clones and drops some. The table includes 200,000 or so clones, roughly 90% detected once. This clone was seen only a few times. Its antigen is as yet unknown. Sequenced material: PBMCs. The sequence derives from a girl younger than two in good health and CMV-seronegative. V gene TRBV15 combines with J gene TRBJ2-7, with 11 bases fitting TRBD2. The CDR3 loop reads CATSALAGGAYEQYF. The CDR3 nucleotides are TGTGCCACCAGCGCGCTAGCGGGAGGCGCCTACGAGCAGTACTTC.